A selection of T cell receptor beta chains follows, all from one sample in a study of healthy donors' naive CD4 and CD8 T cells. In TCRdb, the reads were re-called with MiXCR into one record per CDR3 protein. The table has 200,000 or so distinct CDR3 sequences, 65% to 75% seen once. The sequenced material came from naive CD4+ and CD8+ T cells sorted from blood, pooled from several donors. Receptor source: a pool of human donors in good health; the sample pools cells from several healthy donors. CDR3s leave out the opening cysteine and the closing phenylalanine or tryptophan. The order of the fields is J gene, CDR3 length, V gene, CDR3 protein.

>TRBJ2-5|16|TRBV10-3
AISESVVREAWQETQY
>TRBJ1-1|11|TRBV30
AWRGQGHTEAF
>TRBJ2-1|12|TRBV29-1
SVFSGRAGDEQF
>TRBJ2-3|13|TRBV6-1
ASTSDRASTDTQY
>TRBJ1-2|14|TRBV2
AETQQSSVHLYGYT
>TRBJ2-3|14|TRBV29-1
SVDGSGDGLMDTQY
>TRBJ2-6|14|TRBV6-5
ASSTRTGSGANVLT
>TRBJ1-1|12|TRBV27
ASSLWWGDTEAF
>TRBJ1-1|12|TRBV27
ASSLQNMNTEAF
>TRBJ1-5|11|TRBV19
ASTPGDPQPQH
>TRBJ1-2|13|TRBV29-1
SVEDPRGGGYGYT
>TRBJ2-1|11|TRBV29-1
SVEEDGALGGF
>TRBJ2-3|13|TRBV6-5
ASSYSGLDTDTQY
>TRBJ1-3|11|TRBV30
AWTGDSGNTIY
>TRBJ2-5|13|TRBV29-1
SVKEQLDHQETQY
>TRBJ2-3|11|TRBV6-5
ASSHGILDTQY
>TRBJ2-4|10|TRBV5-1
ASSFQENIQY
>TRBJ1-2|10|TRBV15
ATSRDLYGYT
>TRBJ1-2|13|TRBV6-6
ASSNLRDVKSGYT
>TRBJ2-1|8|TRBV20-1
SARIDEQF
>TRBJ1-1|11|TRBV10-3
AIRINRDTEAF
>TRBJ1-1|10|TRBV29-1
SVETVNTEAF
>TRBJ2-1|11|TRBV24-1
ATQRGSYNEQF
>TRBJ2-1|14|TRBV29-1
SVGPLGQGLDNEQF
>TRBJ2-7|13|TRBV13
ASSLGTGHHYEQY
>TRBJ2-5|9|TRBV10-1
ASGDGETQY
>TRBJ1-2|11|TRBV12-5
ASALSTTDGYT
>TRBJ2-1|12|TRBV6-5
ASSRRTGRDEQF
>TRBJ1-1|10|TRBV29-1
SVRTVNTEAF
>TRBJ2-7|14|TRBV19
ASSIGLTSGVYEQY
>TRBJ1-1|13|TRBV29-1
SVDRRQGLNTEAF